This TCR beta chain was identified in a study of shared clonotypes between healthy human individuals (dated by TCRdb to the early 2020s). With respect to the entire study: A few men and a couple of women, aged 18 to 49 years, made up the cohort. For each donor, three plates each were used for CD4 naive and CD4 memory, two plates were used for CD8 naive, and one plate was used for CD8 memory. To estimate repertoire size and how much clonotype sharing occurs between individuals, the study deeply sequenced the blood TCR repertoires of roughly 5 healthy adults. To increase sequencing depth and limit assay-specific biases, TCR repertoire library preparation and sequencing were carried out by different laboratories using diverse techniques. Per donor, leukapheresis produced somewhere between about 0.9 and 9.5 billion PBMCs.

With respect to this clone: It has no known antigen specificity. There are no base qualities to consult, and no much larger clone falls within one base.

Using the deep immunoSEQ assay, multiplex PCR amplified TCR CDR3 regions from genomic DNA. For each cell subset, the extracted genomic DNA was distributed evenly across all wells of several immunoSEQ 96-well plates, and each plate served as one replicate. For sorted subsets, each replicate PCR was loaded with around 200 ng genomic DNA, equivalent to 30,000 or so T cell genomes. The purified libraries were quantified using a Qubit 3.0 fluorometer, sized with a Bioanalyzer 2100, and then quantified again using the KAPA Library Quantification kit. Every immunoSEQ 96-well plate was sequenced on a dedicated single-read 150-cycle Illumina NextSeq 550 flow cell. The paper's processing steps were these. Because the immunoSEQ output held only junctional sequences and lacked quality scores, the filtering could not match the filtering applied to full-length reads. To assign V/J genes and CDR3, sequences were annotated using PyIR, a Python wrapper for IgBLAST v1.9, with IMGT germline references. Any read was removed if the V/J assignment was weak (E-value above 1e-6), the CDR3 was missing, or the read contained stop codons, out-of-frame junctions, or ambiguous translated residues. V3J clonotypes were defined by identical inferred V gene, J gene, and CDR3 amino acid sequence. Percentage overlap between repertoires was calculated by dividing the number of shared unique clonotypes by the size of the smaller repertoire. RTK rarefaction, the Chao1 estimator, and Recon v2.1 estimates of unobserved clonotypes were used to assess repertoire richness. OLGA was used to compute generation probabilities for all TCRbeta clonotypes that the gDNA method yielded from four donors. The source is immuneACCESS, and TCRdb retained only in-frame sequences with V and J called. Part of the clones is not carried over; for the studies checked, unresolved V genes explain less than half of this, and the remainder is unexplained. The V and J calls and the clone size are those of that table, but D and trimming were determined from the DNA. This sample comprises fewer than 2.5 million clones, 93% of them detected only once. The ten largest clones add up to 0.36% of the sample.

Donors were healthy HIV-negative adults with no recently reported acute infections or vaccinations. All donors were Caucasian adults living in Nashville, Tennessee, USA. CD4+ T cells were enriched through magnetic negative selection, after which naive cells were positively selected on CD45RA and the remaining negative fraction served as the memory subset. After blood collection by leukapheresis, PBMCs were isolated using Ficoll-Histopaque density gradient centrifugation and then cryopreserved in the vapor phase of liquid nitrogen. Analytical flow cytometry was used to check the purity and quantity of every magnetically sorted T cell population. Genomic DNA was isolated from every sorted fraction and measured by UV absorbance on a Nanodrop 2000c. General findings and caveats noted by the study authors: Clonotypes shared by all four sorted-subset donors showed higher generation probabilities than non-shared clonotypes. Rarefaction of sorted-subset datasets indicated incomplete sequencing despite the large sequencing depth. Across a handful of donors, around 5% of naive CD4, 3.5% of naive CD8, about 2% of memory CD4, and approximately 0.4% of memory CD8 clonotypes were shared. The genetic and exposure-history diversity represented was limited by the small number of donors. Naive subsets generally had larger estimated clonotype richness than memory subsets. Sampling was limited to blood, and TCR repertoires in tissue likely differ from TCR repertoires in blood. Based on pairwise subsampling, the degree of clonotype sharing among donors was expected to be affected by sequencing depth.

Clipping removes 0 bases from V and 8 bases from J, with 5 as the unmatched junction base count. Spanning cysteine to phenylalanine, the CDR3 consists of 15 amino acids. Only CDR3 DNA remains: 45 bases, in frame from the first base. Reading the germline V gene gives CDR1 SGHNT and CDR2 YENEEA. Sequencing was done on a sample of naive CD4+ T cells from PBMCs. The cell subset or site label, as the study defines it: CD45RA+ positively selected. The TCR comes from a man aged 18 to 30 in good health. Some clones in this sample may be carry-over from other donors' samples. The chain is assembled from TRBV11-3 and TRBJ2-2, and 8 junctional nucleotides match TRBD1. The CDR3 sequence is CASSLEGQVTGELFF. The nucleotide sequence is given as TGTGCCAGCAGCTTAGAGGGACAGGTGACGGGGGAGCTGTTTTTT. With the rest looked up from the reference TRBV11-3 and TRBJ2-2 genes rather than sequenced, the full variable domain is EAGVVQSPRYKIIEKKQPVAFWCNPISGHNTLYWYLQNLGQGPELLIRYENEEAVDDSQLPKDRFSAERLKGVDSTLKIQPAELGDSAVYLCASSLEGQVTGELFFGEGSRLTVL.